This TCR beta chain was identified in a study of blood T cells in healthy people across ages. The ends lost 5 bases at V and 5 bases at J; junction bases unmatched: 8. CDR1 and CDR2 (germline): SGHTA, FQGNSA. The CDR3 is made up of 14 amino acids. This clonotype was seen at least ten times. A sample-barcoded 5' primer and a J-beta primer mix were used in a second PCR of roughly 7 to 11 cycles. TCRdb itself ran the 5' RACE reads through MiXCR, one entry per CDR3 protein. This sample has roughly 1,700,000 distinct CDR3 sequences, with roughly 30% found just once. Sample: blood. The rearrangement links TRBV7-2 to TRBJ1-2, with 7 positions matching TRBD1. This TCR was sampled from a woman aged 25 to 39 in good health. CDR3 loop: CASSNRDRSYGYTF. CDR3 DNA: TGTGCCAGCAGCAACCGGGACAGATCTTATGGCTACACCTTC.